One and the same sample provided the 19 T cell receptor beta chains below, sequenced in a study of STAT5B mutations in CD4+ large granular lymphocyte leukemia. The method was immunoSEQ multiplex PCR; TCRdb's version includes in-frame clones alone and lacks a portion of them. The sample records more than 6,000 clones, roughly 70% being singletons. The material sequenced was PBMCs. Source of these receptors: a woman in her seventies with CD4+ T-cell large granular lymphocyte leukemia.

In DNA, the CDR3 is TGTGCCACCAAACAGGGGGGAGGCGGGACCCAGTACTTC. This encodes CATKQGGGGTQYF. The V gene is TRBV15, the J gene TRBJ2-5, with TRBD1 matching 8 bases. CDR1 is LNHNV, CDR2 YYDKDF, per germline (reference sequence). Germline trimming cut 7 bases from V and 7 bases from J; bases unmatched to any gene: 8. This CDR3 has 13 residues.

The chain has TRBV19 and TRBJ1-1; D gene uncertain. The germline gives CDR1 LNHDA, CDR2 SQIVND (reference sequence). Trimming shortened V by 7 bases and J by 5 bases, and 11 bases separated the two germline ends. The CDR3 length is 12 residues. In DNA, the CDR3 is TGTGCCAGTACCGACGTGTGGACTGAAGCTTTCTTT. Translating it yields CASTDVWTEAFF.

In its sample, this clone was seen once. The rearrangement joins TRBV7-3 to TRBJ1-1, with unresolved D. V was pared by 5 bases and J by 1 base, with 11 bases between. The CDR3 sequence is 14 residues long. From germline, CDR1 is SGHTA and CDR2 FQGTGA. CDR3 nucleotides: TGTGCCAGCAGCCCAAGGTCGGGGAACACTGAAGCTTTCTTT. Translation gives CASSPRSGNTEAFF.

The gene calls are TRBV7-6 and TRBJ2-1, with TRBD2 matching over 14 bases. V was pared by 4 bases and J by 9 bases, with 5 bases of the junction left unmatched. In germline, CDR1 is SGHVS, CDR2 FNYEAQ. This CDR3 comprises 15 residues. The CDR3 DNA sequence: TGTGCCAGCAGCTCAGGACTAGCGGGGGGCTTTGAGCAGTTCTTC. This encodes CASSSGLAGGFEQFF.

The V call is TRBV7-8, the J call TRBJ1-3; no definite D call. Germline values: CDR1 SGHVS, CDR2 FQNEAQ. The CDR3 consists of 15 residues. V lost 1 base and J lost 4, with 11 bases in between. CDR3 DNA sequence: TGTGCCAGCAGCTTAGAGGCCCAGGCGGGAAACACCATATATTTT. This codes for CASSLEAQAGNTIYF. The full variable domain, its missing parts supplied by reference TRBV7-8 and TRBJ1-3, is GAGVSQSPRYKVAKRGQDVALRCDPISGHVSLFWYQQALGQGPEFLTYFQNEAQLDKSGLPSDRFFAERPEGSVSTLKIQRTQQEDSAVYLCASSLEAQAGNTIYFGEGSWLTVV.

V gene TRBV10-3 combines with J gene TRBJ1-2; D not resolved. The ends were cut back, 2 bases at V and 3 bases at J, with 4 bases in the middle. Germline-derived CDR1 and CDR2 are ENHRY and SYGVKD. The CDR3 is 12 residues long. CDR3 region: CAISEADYGYTF. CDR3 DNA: TGTGCCATCAGTGAGGCGGACTATGGCTACACCTTC.

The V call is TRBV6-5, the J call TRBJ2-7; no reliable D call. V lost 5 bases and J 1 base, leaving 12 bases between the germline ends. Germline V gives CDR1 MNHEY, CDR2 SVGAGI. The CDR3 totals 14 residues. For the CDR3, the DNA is TGTGCCAGCAGTCCCTCCGGGCTGTCCTACGAGCAGTACTTC. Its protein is CASSPSGLSYEQYF.

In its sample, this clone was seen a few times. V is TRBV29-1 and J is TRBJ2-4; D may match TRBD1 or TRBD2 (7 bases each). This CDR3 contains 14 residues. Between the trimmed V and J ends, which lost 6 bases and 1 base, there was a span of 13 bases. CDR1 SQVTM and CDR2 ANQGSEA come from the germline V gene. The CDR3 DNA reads TGCAGCGTGGGGCAGGGGGGGGCCAAAAACATTCAGTACTTC. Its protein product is CSVGQGGAKNIQYF.

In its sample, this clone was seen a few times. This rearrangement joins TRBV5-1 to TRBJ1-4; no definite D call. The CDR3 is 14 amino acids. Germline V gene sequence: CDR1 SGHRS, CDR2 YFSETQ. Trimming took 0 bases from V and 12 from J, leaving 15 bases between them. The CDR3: CASSLAPPSWELFF. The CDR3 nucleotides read TGCGCCAGCAGCTTGGCACCCCCTAGTTGGGAACTGTTTTTT.

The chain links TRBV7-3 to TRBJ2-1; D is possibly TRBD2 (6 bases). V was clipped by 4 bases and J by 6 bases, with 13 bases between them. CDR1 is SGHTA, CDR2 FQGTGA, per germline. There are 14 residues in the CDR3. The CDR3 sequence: CASSSGRGGNEQFF. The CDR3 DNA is TGTGCCAGCAGCTCGGGAAGGGGAGGCAATGAGCAGTTCTTC.

CDR3 sequence: CASSTGQTQYF. The CDR3 region has the DNA TGTGCCAGCAGCACGGGACAGACCCAGTACTTC. V is TRBV6-6 and J is TRBJ2-5; D tentatively reads TRBD1 or TRBD2 (5 bases each). CDR1 is MNHNY and CDR2 is SVGAGI in the germline V gene (reference sequence). The CDR3 has 11 amino acids. V was pared by 6 bases and J by 6 bases, with 8 bases between.

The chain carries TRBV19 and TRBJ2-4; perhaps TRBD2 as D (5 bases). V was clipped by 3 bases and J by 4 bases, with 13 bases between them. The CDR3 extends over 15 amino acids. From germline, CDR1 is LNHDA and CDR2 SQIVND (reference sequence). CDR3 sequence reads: CASSILQTGKNIQYF. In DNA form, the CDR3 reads TGTGCCAGTAGTATTCTGCAAACGGGAAAAAACATTCAGTACTTC.

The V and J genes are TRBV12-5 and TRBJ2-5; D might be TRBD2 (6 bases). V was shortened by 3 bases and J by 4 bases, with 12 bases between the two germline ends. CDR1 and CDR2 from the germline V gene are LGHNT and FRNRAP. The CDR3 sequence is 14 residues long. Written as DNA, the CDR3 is TGTGCTAGTGGTTTAGGAGGGGCAGGAGAGACCCAGTACTTC. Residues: CASGLGGAGETQYF.

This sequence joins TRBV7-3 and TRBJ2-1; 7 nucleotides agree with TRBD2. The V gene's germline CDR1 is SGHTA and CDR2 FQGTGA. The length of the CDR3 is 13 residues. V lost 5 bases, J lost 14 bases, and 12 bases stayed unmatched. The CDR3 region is CASSQKRGGPEFF. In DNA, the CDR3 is TGTGCCAGCAGCCAAAAAAGGGGAGGGCCGGAGTTCTTC.

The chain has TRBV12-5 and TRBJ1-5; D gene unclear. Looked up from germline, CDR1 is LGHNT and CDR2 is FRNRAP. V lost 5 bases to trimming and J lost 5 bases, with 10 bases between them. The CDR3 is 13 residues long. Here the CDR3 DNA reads TGTGCTAGTGGTGAAGGGAGCTATCAGCCCCAGCATTTT. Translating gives CASGEGSYQPQHF. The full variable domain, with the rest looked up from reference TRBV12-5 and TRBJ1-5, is DARVTQTPRHKVTEMGQEVTMRCQPILGHNTVFWYRQTMMQGLELLAYFRNRAPLDDSGMPKDRFSAEMPDATLATLKIQPSEPRDSAVYFCASGEGSYQPQHFGDGTRLSIL.

The CDR3 here is CASSPNALNTEAFF. The DNA of the CDR3 is TGTGCCAGCAGCCCGAATGCACTTAACACTGAAGCTTTCTTT. This chain links TRBV2 with TRBJ1-1; unclear D gene. Germline assignment: CDR1 SNHLY and CDR2 FYNNEI. The CDR3 runs to 14 residues. Trimming removed 6 bases from V and 2 bases from J, with 13 bases in between.

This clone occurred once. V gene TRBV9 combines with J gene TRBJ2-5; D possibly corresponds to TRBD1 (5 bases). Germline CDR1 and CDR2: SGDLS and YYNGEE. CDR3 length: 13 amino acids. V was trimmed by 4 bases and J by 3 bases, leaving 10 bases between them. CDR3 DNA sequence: TGTGCCAGCAGCATCGGACATGAAGAGACCCAGTACTTC. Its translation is CASSIGHEETQYF.

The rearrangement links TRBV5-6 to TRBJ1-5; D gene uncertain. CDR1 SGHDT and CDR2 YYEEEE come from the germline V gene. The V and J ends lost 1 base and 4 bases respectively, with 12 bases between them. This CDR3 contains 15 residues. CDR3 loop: CASSLRPGPNQPQHF. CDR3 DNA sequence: TGTGCCAGCAGCTTGAGGCCAGGCCCAAATCAGCCCCAGCATTTT.

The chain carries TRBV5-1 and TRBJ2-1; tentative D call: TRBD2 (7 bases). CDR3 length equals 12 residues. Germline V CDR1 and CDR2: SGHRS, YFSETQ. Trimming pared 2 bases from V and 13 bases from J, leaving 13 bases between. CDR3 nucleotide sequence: TGCGCCAGCAGCTTACAAGCGGGACACCAGTTCTTC. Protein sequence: CASSLQAGHQFF.